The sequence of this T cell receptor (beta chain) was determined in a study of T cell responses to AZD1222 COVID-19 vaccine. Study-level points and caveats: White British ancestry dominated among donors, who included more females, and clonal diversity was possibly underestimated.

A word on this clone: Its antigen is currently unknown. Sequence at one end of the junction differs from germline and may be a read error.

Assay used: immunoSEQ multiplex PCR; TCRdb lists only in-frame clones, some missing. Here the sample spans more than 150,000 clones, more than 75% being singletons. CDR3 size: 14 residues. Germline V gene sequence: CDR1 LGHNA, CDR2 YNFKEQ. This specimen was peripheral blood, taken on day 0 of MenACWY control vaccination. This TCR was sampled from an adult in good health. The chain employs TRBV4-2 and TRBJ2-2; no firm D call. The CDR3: CASSQDWNIGELFF. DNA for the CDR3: TGTGCCAGCAGCCAAGATTGGAACATCGGGGAGCTGTTTTTT.